This is a list of T cell receptor beta chains from one sample in a study of CD8 T cells in Susac syndrome. TCRdb passed the immunoSEQ multiplex PCR reads through MiXCR, listing each CDR3 protein once. The table includes roughly 120,000 distinct CDR3 sequences, more than 85% detected once. Sequencing was performed on CD4+ T cells from PBMCs. The receptors derive from a human donor with multiple sclerosis. The CDR3 runs from the conserved cysteine through the conserved F or W. A D gene is named only where the DNA matches it firmly. Clone size appears in some rows only: once, few, many, or a class for an expanded clone.

clone_size j_call v_call d_call cdr3_nt cdr3_aa
. TRBJ2-3 TRBV6-5 . TGTGCCAGCAGTTCCCCCGGAGGTACGCAGTATTTT CASSSPGGTQYF
. TRBJ1-5 TRBV2 TRBD1 TGTGCCAGCAGGTCCGGGACAGTTAATCAGCCCCAGCATTTT CASRSGTVNQPQHF
. TRBJ2-5 TRBV5-4 TRBD1 TGTGCCAGCAGCTTCAGGACAGGGGGGAGAGAGACCCAGTACTTC CASSFRTGGRETQYF
. TRBJ2-7 TRBV5-4 . TGTGCCAGCAGCTTAGGGACACCGAGTTACGAGCAGTACTTC CASSLGTPSYEQYF
. TRBJ2-2 TRBV20-1 . TGCAGTGCTAACCGAGGACAGACGAACACCGGGGAGCTGTTTTTT CSANRGQTNTGELFF
. TRBJ2-1 TRBV5-6 . TGTGCCAGCAGCGACTCTCGGGACTGGGTCCAGGAGCAGTTCTTC CASSDSRDWVQEQFF
once TRBJ1-2 TRBV12-3/TRBV12-4 . TGTGCCAGCAGTTTTAACAACTATGGCTACACCTTC CASSFNNYGYTF
. TRBJ2-5 TRBV6-2/TRBV6-3 . TGTGCCAGCAGTTACATCGCCTTAATCCCGAGATTCAGAACTGGCGAGACCCAGTACTTC CASSYIALIPRFRTGETQYF
. TRBJ1-2 TRBV28 . TGTGCCAGCAGTTTACGCAGGGTCGGCTACACCTTC CASSLRRVGYTF
. TRBJ1-2 TRBV12-3/TRBV12-4 . TGTGCCAGCACCAAAGGGGGAGGAAGTAGCTATGGCTACACCTTC CASTKGGGSSYGYTF
. TRBJ2-1 TRBV5-1 . TGCGCCAGCGGGGGGGCCTACCAGGGGAATGAGCAGTTCTTC CASGGAYQGNEQFF
. TRBJ1-2 TRBV6-5 TRBD1 TGTGCCAGCAGTTGGACAGGGGTTGATGGCTACACCTTC CASSWTGVDGYTF
. TRBJ1-1 TRBV11-3 . TGTGCCAGCAGCAATTACTTGAACACTGAAGCTTTCTTT CASSNYLNTEAFF
. TRBJ1-6 TRBV3-1 . TGTGCCAGCAGCCCGACCGGGGGCAACGACTCACCCCTCCACTTT CASSPTGGNDSPLHF
. TRBJ1-4 TRBV25-1 TRBD1 TGTGCCAGCAGTGAATCCTGGACAGGCGCGAGCGAAAAACTGTTTTTT CASSESWTGASEKLFF
. TRBJ2-7 TRBV30 . TGTGCCTGGAGTGTACAGGGATCCTACGAGCAGTACTTC CAWSVQGSYEQYF
. TRBJ2-2 TRBV24-1 TRBD2 TGTGCCACCAGTGATACTCTAGCGGCCTCAACCGGGGAGCTGTTTTTT CATSDTLAASTGELFF
. TRBJ2-7 TRBV25-1 . TGTGCCAGCAGTGACCCCGGAGCCTACGAGCAGTACTTC CASSDPGAYEQYF
. TRBJ1-4 TRBV27 . TGTGCCAGCGCTAAGAGACCTAATGAAAAACTGTTTTTT CASAKRPNEKLFF
. TRBJ2-3 TRBV29-1 . TGCAGCGTCGGGGTGTCGGATACGCAGTATTTT CSVGVSDTQYF
. TRBJ2-7 TRBV6-1 . TGTGCCAGCAGTGTCTCCGGGACGGAGTCTAGCGAGCAGTACTTC CASSVSGTESSEQYF
. TRBJ2-7 TRBV28 . TGTGCCAGCAGCACCAACGAGCAGTACTTC CASSTNEQYF
. TRBJ1-1 TRBV18 . TGTGCCAGCTCCCCCCGGGCTCCCACTGAAGCTTTCTTT CASSPRAPTEAFF
. TRBJ2-6 TRBV5-1 . TGCGCCAGCAGCTTGGATGGAAACTCTGGGGCCAACGTCCTGACTTTC CASSLDGNSGANVLTF
. TRBJ2-7 TRBV9 . TGTGCCAGCAGCGTAGCCCCAAAAGGGGAGCAGTACTTC CASSVAPKGEQYF
. TRBJ1-5 TRBV12-5 . TGTGCTAGTGGTTCCGGGGCCAGCGGGGGGAATCAGCCCCAGCATTTT CASGSGASGGNQPQHF
few TRBJ2-3 TRBV5-1 . TGCGCCAGCAGCATAATTGTCACAGATACGCAGTATTTT CASSIIVTDTQYF
. TRBJ1-5 TRBV7-8 . TGTGCCAGCAGTGACAGAGTTAATCAGCCCCAGCATTTT CASSDRVNQPQHF
once TRBJ1-2 TRBV4-1 . TGCGCCAGCAGCCAAGGCGGGGAGCCATATGGCTACACCTTC CASSQGGEPYGYTF
. TRBJ1-5 TRBV15 TRBD1 TGTGCCACCAGCAAGATCCGGGACAGTAATCAGCCCCAGCATTTT CATSKIRDSNQPQHF
. TRBJ2-4 TRBV7-3 TRBD2 TGTGCCAGCAGCTTAAACGGGGGGAGTAAAAACATTCAGTACTTC CASSLNGGSKNIQYF
. TRBJ1-1 TRBV7-3 . TGTGCCAGCAGCTTTGTCAGCATGAACACTGAAGCTTTCTTT CASSFVSMNTEAFF
. TRBJ2-7 TRBV5-1 TRBD1 TGCGCCAGCAGCTTCGGGACAGGGGATCTACCCTACGAGCAGTACTTC CASSFGTGDLPYEQYF
. TRBJ1-1 TRBV3-1 TRBD1 TGTGCCAGCAGCCAAGGACAGGGGGCCGTAACTGAAGCTTTCTTT CASSQGQGAVTEAFF
. TRBJ2-5 TRBV7-2 . TGTGCCAGCAGCTTAACAGGGACGGTGACCCAGTACTTC CASSLTGTVTQYF
. TRBJ1-1 TRBV10-3 . TGTGCCATCAGTACGGGATCGGCCGTAACTGAAGCTTTCTTT CAISTGSAVTEAFF
. TRBJ2-1 TRBV6-2/TRBV6-3 TRBD1 TGTGCCAGCAGCGCACAGGGGATGGCCTACAATGAGCAGTTCTTC CASSAQGMAYNEQFF
. TRBJ1-4 TRBV6-1 . TGTGCCACTCTCTACGTTTCAGGAGCTGGTAATGAAAAACTGTTTTTT CATLYVSGAGNEKLFF
. TRBJ2-3 TRBV28 TRBD2 TGTGCCAGCAGCCCGGGACTAGCATCGGATACGCAGTATTTT CASSPGLASDTQYF
. TRBJ2-3 TRBV12-3/TRBV12-4 TRBD1 TGTGCCAGCACCCCCGACCGGACAGGTAGCACAGATACGCAGTATTTT CASTPDRTGSTDTQYF
once TRBJ2-7 TRBV7-2 TRBD2 TGTGCCAGCAGCTTTGGCGGGGGAGGCTACGAGCAGTACTTC CASSFGGGGYEQYF
. TRBJ1-4 TRBV29-1 . TGCAGCGTTGGAGGGAAGGGGGGGGAAAAACTGTTTTTT CSVGGKGGEKLFF
once TRBJ2-5 TRBV25-1 . TGTGCCAGCAGTGATGGTTGGGCAAGGACGGAGACCCAGTACTTC CASSDGWARTETQYF
. TRBJ2-2 TRBV7-3 . TGTGCCAGCAGCTTACAGGGAAATGGGTTCGGGGAGCTGTTTTTT CASSLQGNGFGELFF
. TRBJ1-1 TRBV11-2 . TGTGCCAGCAGACCCGGTTACATGAACACTGAAGCTTTCTTT CASRPGYMNTEAFF
. TRBJ2-7 TRBV5-4 TRBD1 TGTGCCAGCAGCCCTGGACAGGACCCCAACTACGAGCAGTACTTC CASSPGQDPNYEQYF
once TRBJ1-3 TRBV3-1 TRBD1 TGTGCCAGCCGCACTCCGGGACAGGGAAATAACACCATATATTTT CASRTPGQGNNTIYF
. TRBJ2-5 TRBV5-1 . TGCGCCAGCAGCCTCCCGAGCGAAGAGACCCAGTACTTC CASSLPSEETQYF
. TRBJ1-1 TRBV11-2 TRBD1 TGTGCCAGCAGCTTAGATAGGAGACAGGGCTATAGAATGAACACTGAAGCTTTCTTT CASSLDRRQGYRMNTEAFF
. TRBJ2-7 TRBV5-1 . TGCGCCAGCAGCTTGGAGAGTTTCTACGAGCAGTACTTC CASSLESFYEQYF
. TRBJ2-7 TRBV29-1 TRBD1 TGCAGCGTTGAAGATCTTAAGGGGGCCCTCTCGGGCGAGCAGTACTTC CSVEDLKGALSGEQYF
. TRBJ2-1 TRBV19 . TGTGCCAGTAGTCCTCAACCGGGACTGCAGAAGTTCTTC CASSPQPGLQKFF
. TRBJ2-1 TRBV3-1 . TGTGCCAGCAGCCAAGGTGTTGCGGACTCCTACAATGAGCAGTTCTTC CASSQGVADSYNEQFF
. TRBJ1-1 TRBV29-1 . TGCAGCGTTGTCATCAGCACTGAAGCTTTCTTT CSVVISTEAFF